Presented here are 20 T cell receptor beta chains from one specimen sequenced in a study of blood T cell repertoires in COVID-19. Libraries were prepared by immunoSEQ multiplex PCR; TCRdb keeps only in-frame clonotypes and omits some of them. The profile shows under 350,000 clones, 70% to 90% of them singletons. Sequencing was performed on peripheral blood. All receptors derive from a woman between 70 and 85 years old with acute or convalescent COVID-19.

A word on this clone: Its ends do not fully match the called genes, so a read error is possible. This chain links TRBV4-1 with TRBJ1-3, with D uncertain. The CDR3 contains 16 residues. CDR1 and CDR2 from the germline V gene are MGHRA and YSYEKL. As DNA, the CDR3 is TGCGCCAGCAGTCAAGTTCGCGGGTTCTCTGGAAACACCATATATTTT. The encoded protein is CASSQVRGFSGNTIYF.

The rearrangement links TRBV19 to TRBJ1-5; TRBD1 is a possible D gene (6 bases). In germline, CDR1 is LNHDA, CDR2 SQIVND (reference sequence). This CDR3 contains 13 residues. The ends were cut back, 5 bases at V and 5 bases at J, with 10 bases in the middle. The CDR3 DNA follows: TGTGCCAGTAGTGCCTACAGGGATCAGCCCCAGCATTTT. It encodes CASSAYRDQPQHF.

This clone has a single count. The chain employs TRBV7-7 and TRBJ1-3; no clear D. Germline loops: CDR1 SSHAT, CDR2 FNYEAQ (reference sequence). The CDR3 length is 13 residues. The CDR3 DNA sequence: TGTGCTGGTGGGCGAACAGAGGGAAACACCATATATTTT. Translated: CAGGRTEGNTIYF. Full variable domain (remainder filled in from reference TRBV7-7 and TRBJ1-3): GAGVSQSPRYKVTKRGQDVTLRCDPISSHATLYWYQQALGQGPEFLTYFNYEAQPDKSGLPSDRFSAERPEGSISTLTIQRTEQRDSAMYRCAGGRTEGNTIYFGEGSWLTVV.

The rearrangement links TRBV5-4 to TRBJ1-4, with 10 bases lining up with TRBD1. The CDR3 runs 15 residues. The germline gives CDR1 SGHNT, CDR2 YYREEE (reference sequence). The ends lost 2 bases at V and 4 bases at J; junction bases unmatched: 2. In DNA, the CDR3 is TGTGCCAGCAGCTTAGGGACAGGGGTTAATGAAAAACTGTTTTTT. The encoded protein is CASSLGTGVNEKLFF.

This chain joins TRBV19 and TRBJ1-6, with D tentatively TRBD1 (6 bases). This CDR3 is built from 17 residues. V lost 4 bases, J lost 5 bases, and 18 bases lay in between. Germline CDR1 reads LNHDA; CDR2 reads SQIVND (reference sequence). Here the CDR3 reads CASSNPIGGVNNSPLHF. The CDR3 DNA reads TGTGCCAGTAGTAACCCCATAGGGGGGGTCAATAATTCACCCCTCCACTTT.

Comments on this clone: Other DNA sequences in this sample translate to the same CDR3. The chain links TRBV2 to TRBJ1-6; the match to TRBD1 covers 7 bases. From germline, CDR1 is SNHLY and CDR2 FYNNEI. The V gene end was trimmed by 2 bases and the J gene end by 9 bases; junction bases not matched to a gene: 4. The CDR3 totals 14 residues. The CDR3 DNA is TGTGCCAGCAGTGAAACAACAGGGGTTTCACCCCTCCACTTT. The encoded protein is CASSETTGVSPLHF.

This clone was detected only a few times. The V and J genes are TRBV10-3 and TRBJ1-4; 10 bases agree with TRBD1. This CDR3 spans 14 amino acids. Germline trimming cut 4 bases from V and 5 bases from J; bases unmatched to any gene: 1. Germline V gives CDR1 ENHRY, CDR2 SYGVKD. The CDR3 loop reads CAISAGQGNEKLFF. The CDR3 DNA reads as TGTGCCATCAGTGCGGGACAGGGGAATGAAAAACTGTTTTTT.

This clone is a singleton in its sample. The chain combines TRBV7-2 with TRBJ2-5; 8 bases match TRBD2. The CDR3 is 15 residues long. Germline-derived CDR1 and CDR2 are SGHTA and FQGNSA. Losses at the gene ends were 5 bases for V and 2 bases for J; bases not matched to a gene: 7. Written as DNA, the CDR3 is TGTGCCAGCAGCCCTAGCGGGTTAATTCAAGAGACCCAGTACTTC. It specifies CASSPSGLIQETQYF.

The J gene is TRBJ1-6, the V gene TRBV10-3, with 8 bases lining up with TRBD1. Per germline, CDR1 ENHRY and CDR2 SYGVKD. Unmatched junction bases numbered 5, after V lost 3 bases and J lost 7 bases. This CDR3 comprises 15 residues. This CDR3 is CAISEQTGDNSPLHF. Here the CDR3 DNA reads TGTGCCATCAGTGAACAGACAGGGGACAATTCACCCCTCCACTTT.

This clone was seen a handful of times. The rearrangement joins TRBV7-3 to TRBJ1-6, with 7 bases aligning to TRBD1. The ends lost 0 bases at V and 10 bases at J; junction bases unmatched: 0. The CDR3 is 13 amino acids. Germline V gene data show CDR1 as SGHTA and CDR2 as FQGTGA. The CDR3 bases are TGTGCCAGCAGCTTAACCAGGGGGTCACCCCTCCACTTT. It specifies CASSLTRGSPLHF.

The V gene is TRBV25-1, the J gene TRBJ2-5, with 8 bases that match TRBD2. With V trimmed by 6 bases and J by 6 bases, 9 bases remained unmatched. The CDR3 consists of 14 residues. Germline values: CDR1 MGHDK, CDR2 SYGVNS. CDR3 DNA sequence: TGTGCCAGCAGCTTGCGGGGACTAGAAAAGACCCAGTACTTC. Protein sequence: CASSLRGLEKTQYF. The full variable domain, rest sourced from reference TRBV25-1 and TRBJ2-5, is EADIYQTPRYLVIGTGKKITLECSQTMGHDKMYWYQQDPGMELHLIHYSYGVNSTEKGDLSSESTVSRIRTEHFPLTLESARPSHTSQYLCASSLRGLEKTQYFGPGTRLLVL.

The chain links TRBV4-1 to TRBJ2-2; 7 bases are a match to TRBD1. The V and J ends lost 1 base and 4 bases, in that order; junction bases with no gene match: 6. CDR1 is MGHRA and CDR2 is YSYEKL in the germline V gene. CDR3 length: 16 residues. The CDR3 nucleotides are TGCGCCAGCAGCCAAGTACCGAGACAGGGCACCGGGGAGCTGTTTTTT. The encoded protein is CASSQVPRQGTGELFF.

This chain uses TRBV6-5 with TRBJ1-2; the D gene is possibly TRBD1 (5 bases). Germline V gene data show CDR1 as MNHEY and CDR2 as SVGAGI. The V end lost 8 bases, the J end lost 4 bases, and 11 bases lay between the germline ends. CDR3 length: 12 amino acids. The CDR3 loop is CASGFTGYGYTF. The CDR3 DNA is TGTGCCAGCGGATTTACAGGCTATGGCTACACCTTC.

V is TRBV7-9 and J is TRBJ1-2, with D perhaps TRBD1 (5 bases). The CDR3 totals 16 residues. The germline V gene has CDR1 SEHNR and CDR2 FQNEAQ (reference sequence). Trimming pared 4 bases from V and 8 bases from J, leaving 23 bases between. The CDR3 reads CASSSARVQQALGYTF. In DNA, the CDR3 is TGTGCCAGCAGCTCAGCCCGGGTCCAACAGGCCCTAGGCTACACCTTC.

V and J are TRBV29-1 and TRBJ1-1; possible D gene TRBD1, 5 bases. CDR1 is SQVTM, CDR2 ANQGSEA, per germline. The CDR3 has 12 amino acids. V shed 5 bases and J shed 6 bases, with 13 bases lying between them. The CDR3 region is CSVRSFRAEAFF. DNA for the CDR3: TGCAGCGTTAGGAGTTTCAGGGCTGAAGCTTTCTTT.

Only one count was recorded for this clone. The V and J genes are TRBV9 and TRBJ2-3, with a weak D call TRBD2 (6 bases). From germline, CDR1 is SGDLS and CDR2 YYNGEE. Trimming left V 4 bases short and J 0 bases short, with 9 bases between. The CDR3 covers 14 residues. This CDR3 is CASSLGTSTDTQYF. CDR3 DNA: TGTGCCAGCAGCCTCGGGACTAGCACAGATACGCAGTATTTT.

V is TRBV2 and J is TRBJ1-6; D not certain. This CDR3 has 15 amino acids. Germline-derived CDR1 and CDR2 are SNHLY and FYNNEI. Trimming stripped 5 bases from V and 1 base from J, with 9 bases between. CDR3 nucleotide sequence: TGTGCCAGCAGTTCCAACCTATCCTATAATTCACCCCTCCACTTT. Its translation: CASSSNLSYNSPLHF.

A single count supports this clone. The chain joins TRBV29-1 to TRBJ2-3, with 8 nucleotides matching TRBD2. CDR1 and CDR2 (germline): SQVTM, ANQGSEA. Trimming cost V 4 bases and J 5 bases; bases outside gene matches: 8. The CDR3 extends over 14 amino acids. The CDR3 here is CSVVGSGVRDTQYF. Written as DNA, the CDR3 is TGCAGCGTTGTGGGTAGCGGGGTTAGAGATACGCAGTATTTT.

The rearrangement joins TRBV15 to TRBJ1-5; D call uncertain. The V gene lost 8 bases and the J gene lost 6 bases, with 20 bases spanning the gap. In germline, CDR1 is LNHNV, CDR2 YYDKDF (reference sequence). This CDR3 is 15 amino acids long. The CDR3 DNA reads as TGTGCCACCGCCACTGGCGGAGGGAGTAGTCAGCCCCAGCATTTT. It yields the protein CATATGGGSSQPQHF.

CDR3 DNA: TGTGCCAGCAGGGATTCCAGGGGGGACGAGCAGTACTTC. It translates to CASRDSRGDEQYF. The rearrangement links TRBV6-5 to TRBJ2-7; D possibly corresponds to TRBD1 (7 bases). V was pared by 6 bases and J by 5 bases, with 14 bases between. This CDR3 has 13 amino acids. Germline V CDR1 and CDR2: MNHEY, SVGAGI.